The rows below give T cell receptor beta chains drawn from one sample of a study of blood T cell repertoires in COVID-19. Generated by immunoSEQ multiplex PCR, the TCRdb table keeps only in-frame clones and is missing some. Of some 200,000 clones listed, approximately 83% were seen once; the top ten hold about 2.1%. Sequenced material: peripheral blood. The receptors here all came from an older woman with acute or convalescent COVID-19. Each CDR3 is given with its conserved first and last residue. The D gene is left open where the match is weak. Clone size is shown for a subset of rows, as once, few, many or a class of expanded clone.

TGTGCCAGCAAAGACCCGGGTTCCCGTTCTGGCGGCTACACCTTC CASKDPGSRSGGYTF TRBV2 . 15 TRBJ1-2 once
TGTGCCAGCAGCTTAGTTTCGGGACTAGGAATCAATGAGCAGTTCTTC CASSLVSGLGINEQFF TRBV7-2 TRBD2 16 TRBJ2-1 few
TGTGCCAGCAGTTACGAGGGGGGGCCCACAGATACGCAGTATTTT CASSYEGGPTDTQYF TRBV6-2/TRBV6-3 . 15 TRBJ2-3 .
TGTGCCAGTCGAATCCGGGACACTGAAGCTTTCTTT CASRIRDTEAFF TRBV19 . 12 TRBJ1-1 .
TGTGCCAGCAGTGCCGACATGATCTATGGCTACACCTTC CASSADMIYGYTF TRBV2 . 13 TRBJ1-2 many
TGTGCCAGCAGCTTAGAGAGGGCGGCTTCTGGCTACACCTTC CASSLERAASGYTF TRBV7-9 . 14 TRBJ1-2 few
TGTGCCAGCAGCTTGACAGGCCACTATGGCTACACCTTC CASSLTGHYGYTF TRBV5-5 . 13 TRBJ1-2 .
TGTGCCAGCAGCAGGGACAGGGGATCCTATGGCTACACCTTC CASSRDRGSYGYTF TRBV2 TRBD1 14 TRBJ1-2 .
TGTGCCAGCAGCTTAGTCCGACAGGGAGGCTCACCCCTCCACTTT CASSLVRQGGSPLHF TRBV7-8 TRBD1 15 TRBJ1-6 .
TGTGCCAGCAGCTTAGAGGGCCGGGGCTCCTACGAGCAGTACTTC CASSLEGRGSYEQYF TRBV11-2 . 15 TRBJ2-7 .
TGTGCCAGCAGCGTCGGACAGGTGGAAGGGGAGCTGTTTTTT CASSVGQVEGELFF TRBV2 TRBD1 14 TRBJ2-2 .
TGCGCCAGCAGCACCGGGACTAGGCTTAATGAGCAGTTCTTC CASSTGTRLNEQFF TRBV5-1 TRBD2 14 TRBJ2-1 few
TGCGCCAGCAGCCTGAACGGGACAGTGAACACTGAAGCTTTCTTT CASSLNGTVNTEAFF TRBV4-1 TRBD1 15 TRBJ1-1 .
TGTGCCACCAGCAGGAAGGACAGTTCTTATGGCTACACCTTC CATSRKDSSYGYTF TRBV15 . 14 TRBJ1-2 .
TGTGCCAGCAGTACCCGGGGAAACAATGAGCAGTTCTTC CASSTRGNNEQFF TRBV6-8 . 13 TRBJ2-1 .
TGTGCCAGCAGTTACAACTTCGCTAACACCGGGGAGCTGTTTTTT CASSYNFANTGELFF TRBV6-5 . 15 TRBJ2-2 .
TGTGCCAGCAGACACAACTATGGCTACACCTTC CASRHNYGYTF TRBV28 . 11 TRBJ1-2 .
TGTGCCAGCACCCTTGACAGGGGGCAGAGTGAAAAACTGTTTTTT CASTLDRGQSEKLFF TRBV2 TRBD1 15 TRBJ1-4 .
TGTGCCAGCAGCTTGGGGTACGGGGGACCGGTGACTGAAGCTTTCTTT CASSLGYGGPVTEAFF TRBV5-4 . 16 TRBJ1-1 .
TGTGCCAGCAGCTTGAATTTTTATCTAGCGGGGGCTTCCTACAATGAGCAGTTCTTC CASSLNFYLAGASYNEQFF TRBV5-5 TRBD2 19 TRBJ2-1 .
TGTGCCAGTAGTATCCAGGGCGCCAACTATGGCTACACCTTC CASSIQGANYGYTF TRBV19 . 14 TRBJ1-2 .
TGCAGCGTTGGACCTAAGACAGGCTACGAGCAGTACTTC CSVGPKTGYEQYF TRBV29-1 . 13 TRBJ2-7 .
TGTGCCAGCAGCGGGACGGGACAGGTCTATGGCTACACCTTC CASSGTGQVYGYTF TRBV5-6 TRBD1 14 TRBJ1-2 .
TGTGCCACCAGCAGAGATATAGAGGGAAACTATGGCTACACCTTC CATSRDIEGNYGYTF TRBV15 . 15 TRBJ1-2 .
TGTGCCAGCAGTCGACAGGGTAGGAACACTGAAGCTTTCTTT CASSRQGRNTEAFF TRBV5-5 TRBD1 14 TRBJ1-1 .
TGTGCCAGCAGCCCTGACATTCCGTCAGCCGGCTACACCTTC CASSPDIPSAGYTF TRBV5-6 . 14 TRBJ1-2 .
TGCGCCAGCAGCCCGGGACAGGGGGTTAATTCACCCCTCCACTTT CASSPGQGVNSPLHF TRBV5-1 TRBD1 15 TRBJ1-6 .
TGTGCCAGCAGCTTAGGTCGGGGGGGGGTCACAGATACGCAGTATTTT CASSLGRGGVTDTQYF TRBV7-2 TRBD2 16 TRBJ2-3 .
TGCAGCGTTGGATCAGCGACAGGGCGCACTGAAGCTTTCTTT CSVGSATGRTEAFF TRBV29-1 TRBD1 14 TRBJ1-1 .
TGTGCCAGCGGACGACAGGGGCTGGGGGAGCTGTTTTTT CASGRQGLGELFF TRBV9 TRBD1 13 TRBJ2-2 .
TGCGCCAGCAGCCCGGGGACAGCCCGTGCTAACTATGGCTACACCTTC CASSPGTARANYGYTF TRBV5-1 TRBD1 16 TRBJ1-2 once
TGCAGCGCACCGGGACAGGGAGCAGAGACCCAGTACTTC CSAPGQGAETQYF TRBV29-1 TRBD1 13 TRBJ2-5 .
TGTGCCAGCAGCAGCCTAAAGGAGGGAAGGGTAAACGAGCAGTACTTC CASSSLKEGRVNEQYF TRBV3-1/TRBV3-2 . 16 TRBJ2-7 .
TGCAGCGTAGGACACTTGAACACTGAAGCTTTCTTT CSVGHLNTEAFF TRBV29-1 . 12 TRBJ1-1 .
TGTGCCAGCAGGATACAGGCTCAAGAGACCCAGTACTTC CASRIQAQETQYF TRBV12-3/TRBV12-4 . 13 TRBJ2-5 .
TGTGCCAGTAGTATGGGCCCAGGGGGCTATGGCTACACCTTC CASSMGPGGYGYTF TRBV19 TRBD1 14 TRBJ1-2 .